The 17 T cell receptor beta chains below were found in one sample sequenced in a study of response to subunit inactivated influenza vaccine (dated by TCRdb to 2016 to 2019). Preparation of the library involved RT-PCR. Data came from an Illumina HiSeq 2500. Using fastp trimming at Q25 and MiXCR clonotype assembly, TCRdb reanalyzed the public sequencing data and kept in-frame beta chains. Rows merge per CDR3 protein into single entries with the most common DNA and genes. This sample is represented by roughly 190,000 distinct CDR3 sequences; about an eighth of them were singletons. The biggest ten clones account for approximately 30% of the sample. These records were also assigned to another study, of T cells expressing NK-cell markers. As described in the second report: TCR beta cDNA libraries were prepared using 5'RACE template switching, which introduced a universal primer site and unique molecular identifiers.

This sample comprised CD8+ T cells sorted from PBMCs, obtained about 13 days after vaccination. These receptors were collected from a man aged 45-65 years who received an inactivated influenza vaccine. Donor details come from another sample of the same person, matched by shared clones.

For this clonotype: Its ends do not fully match the called genes, so a read error is possible. The rearrangement links TRBV5-6 to TRBJ2-2, with 13 bases aligning to TRBD2. Germline V gene sequence: CDR1 SGHDT, CDR2 YYEEEE. The CDR3 is 13 residues long. The CDR3 nucleotides are TGTGCCAGCAGCTCCGGGACTAGCGGGAAGCTGTTTTTT. It specifies CASSSGTSGKLFF.

A few counts support this clonotype. The J gene is TRBJ2-1, the V gene TRBV6-6, with D perhaps matching TRBD1 (6 bases). CDR1 and CDR2 (germline): MNHNY, SVGAGI (reference sequence). This CDR3 comprises 12 residues. Trimming cost V 6 bases and J 12 bases, with 15 bases left between them. The CDR3 here is CASSENRARQFF. Here the CDR3 DNA reads TGTGCCAGCAGCGAGAACAGGGCCCGGCAGTTCTTC.

A remark on this clonotype: One end of the junction is discordant with germline, which a read error may explain. The rearrangement uses TRBV4-2 and TRBJ1-2; no definite D call. This CDR3 contains 14 residues. Germline loops: CDR1 LGHNA, CDR2 YNFKEQ. The CDR3 region has the DNA TGTGCCAGCAGCCAAGATTCCCAGTTCTATGGCTACACTTTC. Its protein product is CASSQDSQFYGYTF.

The CDR3 DNA reads TGTGCCACCAGCATAGGTACTGCCAACAATGAGCAGTTCTTC. Translated, it gives CATSIGTANNEQFF. The rearrangement joins TRBV15 to TRBJ2-1; D remains unclear. Trimming took 4 bases from V and 5 from J, leaving 12 bases between them. This CDR3 spans 14 amino acids. Germline lookup yields CDR1 LNHNV and CDR2 YYDKDF (reference sequence).

V is TRBV28 and J is TRBJ2-5, with TRBD2 matching over 12 bases. Germline lookup yields CDR1 MDHEN and CDR2 SYDVKM. The CDR3 loop spans 14 amino acids. Unmatched junction bases numbered 5, after V lost 5 bases and J lost 7 bases. The CDR3 here is CASSLPLAGGTQYF. For the CDR3, the DNA is TGTGCCAGCAGTCTCCCACTAGCGGGGGGGACCCAGTACTTC.

This clonotype has ten or more counts. The V call is TRBV6-1, the J call TRBJ2-1; D may be TRBD2 (6 bases). The V and J ends lost 5 bases and 0 bases respectively, with 14 bases between them. The CDR3 consists of 16 residues. The germline CDR1 and CDR2 sequences are MNHNS and SASEGT. In nucleotides, the CDR3 is TGTGCCAGCAGTCAGGCTTTTAGCGGCTCCTACAATGAGCAGTTCTTC. Translating it yields CASSQAFSGSYNEQFF.

In this sample, this clonotype turned up a few times. The rearrangement uses TRBV9 and TRBJ2-3, with D perhaps matching TRBD1 or TRBD2 (5 bases each). Germline V gene sequence: CDR1 SGDLS, CDR2 YYNGEE. The CDR3 runs 15 residues. V dropped 0 bases and J dropped 4 bases, with 12 bases sitting between them. The CDR3 here is CASSVATGGPDTQYF. The CDR3 region has the DNA TGTGCCAGCAGCGTAGCTACTGGGGGACCAGATACGCAGTATTTT.

This clonotype has at least ten counts. The chain links TRBV6-5 to TRBJ1-6; 9 nucleotides match TRBD1. Germline CDR1 is MNHEY and CDR2 is SVGAGI. CDR3 length equals 15 residues. Trimming cost V 2 bases and J 8 bases; bases outside gene matches: 4. The CDR3 here is CASSYTGQGYSPLHF. The CDR3 DNA sequence: TGTGCCAGCAGTTACACTGGACAGGGGTATTCACCCCTCCACTTT.

The chain employs TRBV19 and TRBJ2-1; 8 bases map to TRBD2. The ends lost 3 bases at V and 8 bases at J; junction bases unmatched: 6. The V gene's germline CDR1 is LNHDA and CDR2 SQIVND (reference sequence). The CDR3 runs 14 residues. CDR3 coding DNA: TGTGCCAGTAGTATCCAGCGGGGGTGGGATGAGCAGTTCTTC. As protein: CASSIQRGWDEQFF.

This clonotype was seen many times. The chain is built from TRBV12-3 or TRBV12-4 and TRBJ1-1; D remains unclear. The CDR3 totals 12 residues. Trimming removed 2 bases at V and 5 bases at J, with 6 bases between. In DNA, the CDR3 is TGTGCCAGCAGTTTATTCATGACTGAAGCTTTCTTT. This gives the protein CASSLFMTEAFF.

This clonotype was seen ten or more times. The rearrangement uses TRBV27 and TRBJ2-1, with TRBD2 matching 7 bases. The length of the CDR3 is 15 residues. Trimming at V came to 3 bases and at J to 4 bases, leaving 6 bases not matched to a gene. Germline CDR1 is MNHEY and CDR2 is SMNVEV (reference sequence). As DNA, the CDR3 is TGTGCCAGCAGTTTCGGGACTAAGCCTTACAATGAGCAGTTCTTC. Its protein product is CASSFGTKPYNEQFF.

This clonotype showed up many times. V is TRBV5-1 and J is TRBJ2-1; 10 nucleotides line up with TRBD1. The CDR3 extends over 16 amino acids. Looked up from germline, CDR1 is SGHRS and CDR2 is YFSETQ. V shed 0 bases and J 5 bases; nucleotides not matched to a gene: 5. CDR3 nucleotides: TGCGCCAGCAGCTTGGCTCCGGGACAGGGGAACAATGAGCAGTTCTTC. This gives the protein CASSLAPGQGNNEQFF.

This clonotype was counted only a few times. J is TRBJ2-7 and V is TRBV11-2; 7 bases are shared with TRBD2. The CDR3 runs to 17 residues. Germline V gene data show CDR1 as SGHAT and CDR2 as FQNNGV. The J segment lost 0 bases and the V segment lost 3 bases, leaving 11 bases of the junction unmatched. The CDR3 is CASSFISGGGRSYEQYF. DNA of the CDR3: TGTGCCAGCAGCTTCATCTCGGGAGGAGGCCGCTCCTACGAGCAGTACTTC.

The chain couples TRBV6-2 or TRBV6-3 to TRBJ2-7, with D possibly being TRBD2 (5 bases). Germline V CDR1 and CDR2: MNHEY, SVGEGT. The length of the CDR3 is 13 residues. Trimming took 6 bases from V and 4 from J, leaving 13 bases between them. CDR3 sequence: CASSQRTLYEQYF. CDR3 nucleotides: TGTGCCAGCAGCCAGCGGACCTTGTACGAGCAGTACTTC.

The J gene is TRBJ2-7, the V gene TRBV29-1; 8 nucleotides align to TRBD2. Germline V gene sequence: CDR1 SQVTM, CDR2 ANQGSEA. The CDR3 is made up of 14 amino acids. Germline trimming cut 6 bases from V and 4 bases from J; bases unmatched to any gene: 11. The CDR3: CSVSMSSGIYEQYF. The CDR3 nucleotides read TGCAGCGTCTCCATGAGTAGCGGGATATACGAGCAGTACTTC.

This clonotype was detected ten times or more. CDR3 sequence (DNA): TGTGCCAGCAGCTTACCGCTGACAGGGGACCCCTATGGCTACACCTTC. It yields the protein CASSLPLTGDPYGYTF. This chain uses TRBV7-2 with TRBJ1-2, with 8 nucleotides matching TRBD1. This CDR3 comprises 16 residues. Trimming took 2 bases from V and 4 from J; bases not matched to a gene: 9. Per germline, CDR1 SGHTA and CDR2 FQGNSA.

The chain has TRBV7-9 and TRBJ1-2; the match to TRBD1 covers 12 bases. The CDR3 is 15 residues long. J lost 6 bases, V lost 5 bases, and 7 bases had no gene match. Germline V CDR1 and CDR2: SEHNR, FQNEAQ (reference sequence). The CDR3 spells CASSHPGQGADGYTF. CDR3 sequence (DNA): TGTGCCAGCAGCCACCCGGGACAGGGGGCCGATGGCTACACCTTC.